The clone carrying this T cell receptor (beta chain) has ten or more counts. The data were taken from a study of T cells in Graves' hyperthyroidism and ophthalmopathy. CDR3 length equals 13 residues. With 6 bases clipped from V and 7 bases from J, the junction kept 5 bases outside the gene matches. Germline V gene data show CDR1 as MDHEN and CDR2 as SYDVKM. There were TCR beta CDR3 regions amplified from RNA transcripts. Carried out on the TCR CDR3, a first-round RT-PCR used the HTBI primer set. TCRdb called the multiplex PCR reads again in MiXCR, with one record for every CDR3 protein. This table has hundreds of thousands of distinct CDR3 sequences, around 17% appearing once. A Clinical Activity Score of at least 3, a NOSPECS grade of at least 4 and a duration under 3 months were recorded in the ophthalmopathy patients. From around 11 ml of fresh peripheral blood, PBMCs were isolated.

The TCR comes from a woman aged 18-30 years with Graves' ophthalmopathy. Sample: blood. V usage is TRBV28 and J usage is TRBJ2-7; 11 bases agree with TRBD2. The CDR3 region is CASSPRLAGEQYF. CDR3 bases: TGTGCCAGCAGCCCGCGACTAGCGGGGGAGCAGTACTTC.